Below, 32 T cell receptor beta chains from the same sample are listed, as sequenced in a study of CD8+CD57+ T cells in acquired aplastic anemia. Genomic DNA, serving as template, underwent TCR beta VDJ and CDR3 profiling. TCRdb used MiXCR to reprocess the reads, holding one entry per CDR3 protein. This table has 400,000 to 500,000 distinct CDR3 sequences, roughly 68% appearing once. Sequencing input: sorted CD4+, CD8+, or CD8+CD57+ T cells (not recorded which) from PBMCs. These receptors were obtained from a human donor in good health, serving as a control.

Notes on this clonotype: Germline and junction disagree at one end, which may indicate a read error. The chain links TRBV7-9 to TRBJ2-2; 7 bases map to TRBD2. The CDR3 runs to 14 residues. Germline-derived CDR1 and CDR2 are SEHNR and FQNEAQ (reference sequence). The CDR3, as DNA: TGCGCCAGCTGCCCCCGGGGAGGGGATCAGACCGAGCATTTT. Its protein is CASCPRGGDQTEHF.

For this clonotype: One end of the junction is discordant with germline, which a read error may explain. The chain joins TRBV7-9 to TRBJ2-7; D is unresolved. The CDR3 loop spans 14 amino acids. Germline loops: CDR1 SEHNR, CDR2 FQNEAQ (reference sequence). This chain's CDR3 is CASSFASGAYAQYF. The CDR3 DNA sequence: TGCGCCAGCAGCTTTGCGTCAGGCGCCTACGCGCAGTACTTC.

Of note for this clonotype: Because it lacks the conserved phenylalanine or tryptophan at the end, this CDR3 is likely a read error. It is unclear where the CDR3 begins or ends on the DNA, so no DNA is shown, and the CDR3 is as TCRdb lists it. This chain's CDR3 is CASSKDRLDGYTFGS. The chain recombines TRBV19 with TRBJ2-1. Germline CDR1 is LNHDA and CDR2 is SQIVND (reference sequence). Inclusive of both ends, the CDR3 amounts to 15 amino acids.

This clonotype has a count of ten or more. This sequence joins TRBV9 and TRBJ2-3, with 8 bases identical to TRBD1. The length of the CDR3 is 16 residues. The V gene's germline CDR1 is SGDLS and CDR2 YYNGEE. The trim removed 3 bases at V and 3 bases at J, leaving 9 bases unmatched. The CDR3 region is CASSGRARGRTDTQYF. DNA of the CDR3: TGTGCCAGCAGCGGGCGTGCCAGGGGGCGTACAGATACGCAGTATTTT.

With respect to this clonotype: Given a much more abundant clone one base away, this may be a read error. The rearrangement links TRBV10-3 to TRBJ2-5; TRBD1 is a possible D gene (5 bases). The CDR3 consists of 13 residues. V was clipped by 11 bases and J by 1 base, with 14 bases between them. Looked up from germline, CDR1 is ENHRY and CDR2 is SYGVKD. The CDR3 reads CAGSLGPQETQYF. The CDR3 bases are TGTGCCGGCAGTTTGGGGCCCCAAGAGACCCAGTACTTC.

This clonotype was counted once. This chain joins TRBV7-8 and TRBJ1-2; possibly TRBD1 for D (5 bases). Trimming took off 2 bases at V and 11 bases at J, with 24 bases between the two ends. CDR1 and CDR2 from the germline V gene are SGHVS and FQNEAQ. This CDR3 comprises 16 residues. The CDR3 protein is CASSLNGTRWDFGYTF. In DNA form, the CDR3 reads TGTGCCAGCAGCTTAAACGGAACGCGTTGGGACTTCGGGTACACCTTC.

The rearrangement joins TRBV12-3 or TRBV12-4 to TRBJ1-2; D gene uncertain. The germline V and J ends were trimmed by 5 bases and 0 bases, with 13 bases remaining between them. The CDR3 covers 15 residues. The CDR3 bases are TGTGCCAGCAGTCCGGGGAGGCGAGCTAACTATGGCTACACCTTC. Protein sequence: CASSPGRRANYGYTF.

This CDR3 is CSARDRAGGFKNEQYF. CDR3 bases: TGCAGTGCTAGAGATCGGGCTGGCGGGTTCAAAAATGAGCAGTACTTC. The chain joins TRBV20-1 to TRBJ2-7; D perhaps matches TRBD2 (5 bases). Germline V CDR1 and CDR2: DFQATT, SNEGSKA (reference sequence). Between the trimmed V and J ends, which lost 0 bases and 7 bases, there was a span of 22 bases. The CDR3 is 16 residues long.

The J gene is TRBJ2-3, the V gene TRBV11-2; D possibly corresponds to TRBD1 (6 bases). Germline CDR1 and CDR2: SGHAT and FQNNGV. Trimming took off 1 base at V and 6 bases at J, with 11 bases between the two ends. The CDR3 has 14 amino acids. In nucleotides, the CDR3 is TGTGCCAGCAGCTTAGGTGTGCAGGGGGATACGCAGTATTTT. Amino acids: CASSLGVQGDTQYF.

Note on this clonotype: This CDR3 is missing its conserved last phenylalanine or tryptophan, likely due to a read error. Because the CDR3's place on the DNA is in doubt, the DNA is left out and the CDR3 is given as listed by TCRdb. The chain joins TRBV2 to TRBJ1-3; the DNA was not compared with TRBD1, the D call given in the table. 14 amino acids form the CDR3, both terminal residues included. CDR1 and CDR2 from the germline V gene are SNHLY and FYNNEI. CDR3 protein: CASSGQGAGYTLDS.

This clonotype was counted a single time. The junction does not match germline at one end; this may be a read error. The chain recombines TRBV29-1 with TRBJ1-5, with no clear D. This CDR3 has 12 residues. Per the germline V gene, CDR1 is SQVTM and CDR2 is ANQGSEA. In DNA form, the CDR3 reads TGCAGCGTTGTCTGGGGAAATCAGCCCCAGTACTTT. Translation: CSVVWGNQPQYF.

The V gene is TRBV2, the J gene TRBJ2-1; D may correspond to TRBD1 or TRBD2 (6 bases each). This CDR3 region has 15 residues. Germline V gives CDR1 SNHLY, CDR2 FYNNEI. Trimming shortened V by 6 bases and J by 12 bases, and 24 bases separated the two germline ends. DNA of the CDR3: TGTGCCAGCAGCATCAGGGGACTCTACACAGATACGCAGTTCTTC. Translation gives CASSIRGLYTDTQFF.

This clonotype was seen many times. The chain has TRBV5-1 and TRBJ2-6, with TRBD1 identical over 10 bases. Germline V CDR1 and CDR2: SGHRS, YFSETQ. After removal of 4 bases from V and 0 bases from J, the junction contained 10 bases not matched to a gene. CDR3 length equals 19 residues. The CDR3 sequence: CASSLKPGQGPSGANVLTF. In nucleotides, the CDR3 is TGCGCCAGCAGCCTAAAACCGGGACAGGGGCCCTCTGGGGCCAACGTCCTGACTTTC.

To note about this clonotype: The CDR3 does not end in the conserved phenylalanine or tryptophan, so this is likely a read error. The DNA is left out, because the CDR3 cannot be placed on it with certainty; the CDR3 is given as TCRdb lists it. CDR3 sequence reads: CASSLAGGGGTQY. V is TRBV7-7 and J is TRBJ1-2. Germline-derived CDR1 and CDR2 are SSHAT and FNYEAQ (reference sequence). The CDR3 extends over 13 residues, inclusive of both ends.

With respect to this clonotype: Since the CDR3 does not end with the conserved phenylalanine or tryptophan, this likely comes from a read error. The limits of the CDR3 on the DNA are not certain, so only TCRdb's listed CDR3 is given. This rearrangement joins TRBV2 to TRBJ2-7; the table names TRBD1, a call not compared with the DNA. Germline-derived CDR1 and CDR2 are SNHLY and FYNNEI. The CDR3 comprises 16 residues, both ends counted. This CDR3 is CASSLRGDVNYFGPGT.

The rearrangement uses TRBV10-3 and TRBJ2-2; D possibly corresponds to TRBD2 (7 bases). The CDR3 is made up of 15 amino acids. Germline V lookup: CDR1 ENHRY, CDR2 SYGVKD. Trimming pared 4 bases from V and 5 bases from J, leaving 14 bases between. As DNA, the CDR3 is TGTGCCATCAGTGCTGGGGGGGCGCAGACCGGGGAGCTGTTTTTT. Protein sequence: CAISAGGAQTGELFF.

The V call is TRBV5-6, the J call TRBJ1-4, with a weak D call TRBD1 (5 bases). V gave up 5 bases and J gave up 3 bases, with 14 bases separating them. Germline-derived CDR1 and CDR2 are SGHDT and YYEEEE. CDR3 length equals 15 residues. The CDR3: CASSYAGRANEKLFF. CDR3 coding DNA: TGTGCCAGCAGTTACGCGGGCAGGGCTAATGAAAAACTGTTTTTT.

This rearrangement joins TRBV5-4 to TRBJ2-2; D uncertain. Germline CDR1 is SGHNT and CDR2 is YYREEE (reference sequence). The CDR3 is 15 residues long. V shed 0 bases and J shed 4 bases, with 10 bases lying between them. In nucleotides, the CDR3 is TGTGCCAGCAGCTTGGAGGGTGGTATCACCGGGGAGCTGTTTTTT. Protein sequence: CASSLEGGITGELFF.

This sequence joins TRBV10-3 and TRBJ1-6; tentative D call: TRBD2 (6 bases). The end of the DNA fits TRBJ2-3 better, so the J call may be wrong. The CDR3 contains 13 residues. Germline CDR1 reads ENHRY; CDR2 reads SYGVKD. CDR3 coding DNA: TGTGCCATCCGAGGGGAGGATAGTTATCCCCAGTATTTT. This codes for CAIRGEDSYPQYF.

The chain links TRBV5-1 to TRBJ2-5, with unresolved D. Trimming removed 0 bases at V and 7 bases at J, with 13 bases between. CDR1 is SGHRS, CDR2 YFSETQ, per germline. CDR3 length: 14 residues. CDR3 nucleotide sequence: TGCGCCAGCAGCTTGGTATTCATTAGACCGACCCAGTACTTC. Translation gives CASSLVFIRPTQYF.

This chain uses TRBV7-3 with TRBJ1-3; D uncertain. In germline, CDR1 is SGHTA, CDR2 FQGTGA. CDR3 length: 14 amino acids. Between the trimmed V and J ends, which lost 4 bases and 3 bases, there was a span of 10 bases. The CDR3, as DNA: TGTGCCAGCAGCTCCGCGCGCGTTGGAAACACCATATATTTT. Encoded protein: CASSSARVGNTIYF.

This chain connects TRBV5-4 to TRBJ2-6, with D unresolved. The CDR3 runs to 13 residues. Germline V gene lookup returns CDR1 SGHNT and CDR2 YYREEE (reference sequence). V was pared by 4 bases and J by 8 bases, with 10 bases between. For the CDR3, the DNA is TGTGCCAGCAGCACTCGACGGTCCAACGTCCTGACTTTC. Amino acids: CASSTRRSNVLTF.

The J gene is TRBJ2-7, the V gene TRBV11-3; D possibly matches TRBD1 or TRBD2 (5 bases each). Germline V gene data show CDR1 as SGHNT and CDR2 as YENEEA. CDR3 length equals 16 residues. Trimming took off 5 bases at V and 6 bases at J, with 23 bases between the two ends. CDR3 in DNA: TGTGCCAGCAGCCACTACGGGAATTGGGGGTTCGGCGAGCAGTACTTC. It translates to CASSHYGNWGFGEQYF.

Turning to this clonotype: No conserved phenylalanine or tryptophan ends this CDR3, so it is likely a read error. The J gene is TRBJ1-1, the V gene TRBV11-1; D may be TRBD1 (6 bases). The germline V gene encodes CDR1 SGHAT and CDR2 FQDESV (reference sequence). The CDR3 spans 16 residues. The CDR3 region has the DNA TGTGCCAGCAGCCCTCATGTCGGGGGCCTGAACGCTGAAGCTTTCCTT. Amino acids: CASSPHVGGLNAEAFL.

This clonotype was counted a single time. The V and J genes are TRBV20-1 and TRBJ2-7, with TRBD2 matching over 9 bases. This CDR3 comprises 15 residues. Per germline, CDR1 DFQATT and CDR2 SNEGSKA (reference sequence). V gave up 2 bases and J gave up 5 bases; unmatched junction bases: 10. CDR3 sequence (DNA): TGCAGTGCTAGACCATTGGCGGGGGGGCGTCACGAGCAGTACTTC. Translated: CSARPLAGGRHEQYF.

The chain recombines TRBV25-1 with TRBJ1-2; the D is unclear. The germline V gene encodes CDR1 MGHDK and CDR2 SYGVNS. Trimming cost V 3 bases and J 7 bases, with 12 bases left between them. The CDR3 is 13 amino acids. The CDR3: CASSEGRSIGYTF. The CDR3 nucleotides are TGTGCCAGCAGTGAGGGCCGGTCGATTGGCTACACCTTC.

On this clonotype: The CDR3 does not end in the conserved phenylalanine or tryptophan, so this is likely a read error. The limits of the CDR3 on the DNA are not certain, so only TCRdb's listed CDR3 is given. This chain joins TRBV7-9 and TRBJ1-1; TRBD1 is the table's D call, not checked against the DNA. The length of the CDR3 is 13 amino acids, counting both ends. Germline V lookup: CDR1 SEHNR, CDR2 FQNEAQ (reference sequence). CDR3 amino acids: CASSLPACGAATL.

This clonotype was picked up many times. V gene TRBV20-1 combines with J gene TRBJ1-3; TRBD1 is a possible D gene (6 bases). The CDR3 loop spans 14 amino acids. Germline V gene data show CDR1 as DFQATT and CDR2 as SNEGSKA (reference sequence). V was clipped by 6 bases and J by 0 bases, with 12 bases between them. In DNA, the CDR3 is TGCAGTGCAAGACAGGAACTCTCTGGAAACACCATATATTTT. This gives the protein CSARQELSGNTIYF.

CDR3 in amino acids: CSAGGGQGGVQPQHF. The CDR3 DNA is TGCAGTGCCGGGGGAGGACAGGGAGGGGTTCAGCCCCAGCATTTT. This chain uses TRBV20-1 with TRBJ1-5; 8 nucleotides agree with TRBD1. With V trimmed by 6 bases and J by 6 bases, 13 bases remained unmatched. The CDR3 spans 15 residues. Germline V gene data show CDR1 as DFQATT and CDR2 as SNEGSKA (reference sequence).

The chain couples TRBV19 to TRBJ1-6; D may be TRBD1 (5 bases). Trimming left V 1 base short and J 10 bases short, with 11 bases between. CDR1 LNHDA and CDR2 SQIVND come from the germline V gene (reference sequence). The CDR3 sequence is 14 residues long. The CDR3 reads CASSIAGVGSPLHF. In DNA form, the CDR3 reads TGTGCCAGTAGTATAGCGGGGGTGGGCTCACCCCTCCACTTT.

CDR3 loop: CASSLVAETQYF. DNA of the CDR3: TGTGCCAGCAGCTTAGTTGCAGAGACCCAGTACTTC. V is TRBV7-8 and J is TRBJ2-5; unclear D gene. Germline V gene sequence: CDR1 SGHVS, CDR2 FQNEAQ. Trimming cost V 1 base and J 4 bases, with 4 bases left between them. The CDR3 is 12 amino acids.

This clonotype has just one count. At one end the junction does not follow the germline gene, possibly because of a read error. The V gene is TRBV9, the J gene TRBJ2-5, with D unclear. This CDR3 is 13 amino acids long. The germline CDR1 and CDR2 sequences are SGDLS and YYNGEE. The DNA of the CDR3 is TGTGCCAGCAGCGTAGCCCAGAACACAGATACGCAGTTC. This translates into CASSVAQNTDTQF.